This entry concerns a single T cell receptor (beta chain). These data are taken from a study of blood T cell repertoires in COVID-19. Study-level background: Acute and convalescent COVID-19 samples came from the United States, Italy and Spain. The analysed material was cDNA or gDNA that came from T cells, B-cell-depleted T cells, or PBMCs.

Methods used by the authors: From reference gene primer amplification, estimates of nucleated cell counts were derived. Sequenced by immunoSEQ multiplex PCR; TCRdb stores in-frame clones only, minus some. That table gives V, J and clone size, and the DNA gave D and trimming. The repertoire has fewer than 150,000 clones, approximately 85% of them found once; the top ten carry 2.5% to 3.5%. The CDR3 length is 16 residues. V lost 5 bases, J lost 1 base, and 5 bases stayed unmatched. Germline V gives CDR1 MNHEY, CDR2 SMNVEV (reference sequence). The sample consisted of peripheral blood. This clonotype was sampled from a man in his forties or fifties with acute or convalescent COVID-19. The V gene is TRBV27, the J gene TRBJ2-6; 7 bases align to TRBD1. The CDR3 sequence: CASSRQGGSGANVLTF. Here the CDR3 DNA reads TGTGCCAGCAGTAGACAGGGTGGGTCTGGGGCCAACGTCCTGACTTTC.